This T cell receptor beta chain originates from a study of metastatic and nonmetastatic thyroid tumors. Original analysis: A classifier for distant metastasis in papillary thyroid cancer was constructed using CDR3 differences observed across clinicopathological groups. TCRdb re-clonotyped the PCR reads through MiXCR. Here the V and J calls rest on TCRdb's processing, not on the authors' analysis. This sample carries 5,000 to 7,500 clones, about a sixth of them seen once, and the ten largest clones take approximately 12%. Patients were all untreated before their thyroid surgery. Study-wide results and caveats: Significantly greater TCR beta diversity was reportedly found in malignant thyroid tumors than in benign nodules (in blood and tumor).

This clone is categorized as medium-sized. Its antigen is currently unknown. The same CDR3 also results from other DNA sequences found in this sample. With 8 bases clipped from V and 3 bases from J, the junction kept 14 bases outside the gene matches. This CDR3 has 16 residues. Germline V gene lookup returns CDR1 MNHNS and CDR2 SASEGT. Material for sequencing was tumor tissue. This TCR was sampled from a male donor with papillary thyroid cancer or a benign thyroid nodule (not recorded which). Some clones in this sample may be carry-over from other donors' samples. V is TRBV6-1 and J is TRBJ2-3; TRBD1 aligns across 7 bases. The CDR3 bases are TGTGCCAGCGCCGTCCAAGGGGGCCGAGGTACAGATACGCAGTATTTT. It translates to CASAVQGGRGTDTQYF.